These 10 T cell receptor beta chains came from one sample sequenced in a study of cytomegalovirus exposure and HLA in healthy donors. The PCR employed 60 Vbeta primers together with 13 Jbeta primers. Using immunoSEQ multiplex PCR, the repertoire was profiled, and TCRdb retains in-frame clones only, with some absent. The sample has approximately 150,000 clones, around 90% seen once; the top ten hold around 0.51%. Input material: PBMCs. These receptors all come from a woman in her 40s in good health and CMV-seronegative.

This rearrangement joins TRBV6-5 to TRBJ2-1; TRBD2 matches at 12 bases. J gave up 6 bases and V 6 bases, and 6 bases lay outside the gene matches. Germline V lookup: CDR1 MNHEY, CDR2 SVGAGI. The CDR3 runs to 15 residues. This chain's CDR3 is CASRDGTSGRNEQFF. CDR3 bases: TGTGCCAGCAGAGACGGGACTAGCGGGCGCAATGAGCAGTTCTTC.

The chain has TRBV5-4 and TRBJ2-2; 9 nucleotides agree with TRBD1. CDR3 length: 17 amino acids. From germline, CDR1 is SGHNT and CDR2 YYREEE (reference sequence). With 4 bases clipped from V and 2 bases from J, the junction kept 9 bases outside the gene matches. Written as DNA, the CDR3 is TGTGCCAGCAGCCGCCCACCGGGACAGGGAAACACCGGGGAGCTGTTTTTT. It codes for CASSRPPGQGNTGELFF.

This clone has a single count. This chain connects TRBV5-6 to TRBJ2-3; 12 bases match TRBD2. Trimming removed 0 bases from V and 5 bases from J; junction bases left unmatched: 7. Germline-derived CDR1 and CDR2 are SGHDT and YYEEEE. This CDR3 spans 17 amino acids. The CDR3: CASSLARLAGEVDTQYF. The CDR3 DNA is TGTGCCAGCAGCTTGGCCCGACTAGCGGGAGAGGTAGATACGCAGTATTTT.

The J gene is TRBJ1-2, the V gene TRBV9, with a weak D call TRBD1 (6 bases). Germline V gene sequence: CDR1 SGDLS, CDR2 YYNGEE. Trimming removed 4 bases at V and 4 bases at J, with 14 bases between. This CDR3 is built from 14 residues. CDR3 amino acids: CASSPLDRSYGYTF. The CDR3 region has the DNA TGTGCCAGCAGCCCATTGGACAGATCCTATGGCTACACCTTC.

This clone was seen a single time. CDR3 in amino acids: CASSDPAGRREQYF. The CDR3 bases are TGTGCCAGCAGTGATCCAGCGGGACGACGCGAGCAGTACTTC. The chain carries TRBV2 and TRBJ2-7, with 7 bases identical to TRBD2. Germline trimming cut 3 bases from V and 6 bases from J; bases unmatched to any gene: 8. The germline gives CDR1 SNHLY, CDR2 FYNNEI. The CDR3 contains 14 residues.

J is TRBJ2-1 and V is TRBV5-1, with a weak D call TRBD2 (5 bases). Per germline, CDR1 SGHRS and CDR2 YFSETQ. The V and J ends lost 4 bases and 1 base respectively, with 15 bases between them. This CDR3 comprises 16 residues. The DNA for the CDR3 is TGCGCCAGCAGCGGTGAGGGTACGGGTTCCTACAATGAGCAGTTCTTC. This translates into CASSGEGTGSYNEQFF.

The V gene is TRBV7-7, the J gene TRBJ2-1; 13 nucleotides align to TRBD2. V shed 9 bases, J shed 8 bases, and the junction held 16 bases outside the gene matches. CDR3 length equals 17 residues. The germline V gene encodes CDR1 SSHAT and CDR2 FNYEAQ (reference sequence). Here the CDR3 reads CARETSGRKGVWDEQFF. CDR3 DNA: TGTGCCAGGGAGACTAGCGGGAGGAAGGGGGTATGGGATGAGCAGTTCTTC. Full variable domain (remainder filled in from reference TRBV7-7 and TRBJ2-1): GAGVSQSPRYKVTKRGQDVTLRCDPISSHATLYWYQQALGQGPEFLTYFNYEAQPDKSGLPSDRFSAERPEGSISTLTIQRTEQRDSAMYRCARETSGRKGVWDEQFFGPGTRLTVL.

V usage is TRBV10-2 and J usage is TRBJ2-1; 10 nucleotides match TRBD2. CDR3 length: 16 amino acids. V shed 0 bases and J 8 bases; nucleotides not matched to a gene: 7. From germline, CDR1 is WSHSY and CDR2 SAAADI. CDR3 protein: CASSESSGRAGHEQFF. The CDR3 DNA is TGCGCCAGCAGTGAGTCCAGCGGGAGGGCCGGACATGAGCAGTTCTTC.

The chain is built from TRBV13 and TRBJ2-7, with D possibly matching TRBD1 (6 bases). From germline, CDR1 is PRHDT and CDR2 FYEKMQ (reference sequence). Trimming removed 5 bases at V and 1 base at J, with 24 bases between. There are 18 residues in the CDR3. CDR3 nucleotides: TGTGCCAGCAGCCCAGGGGTCCCCTGGAAGCTAGGGTCCTACGAGCAGTACTTC. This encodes CASSPGVPWKLGSYEQYF.

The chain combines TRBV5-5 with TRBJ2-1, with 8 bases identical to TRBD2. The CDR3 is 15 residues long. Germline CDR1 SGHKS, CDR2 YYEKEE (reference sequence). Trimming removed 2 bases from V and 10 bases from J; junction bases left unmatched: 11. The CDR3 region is CASSLAGTSLREQFF. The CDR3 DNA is TGTGCCAGCAGCTTAGCCGGGACTAGTCTTCGGGAGCAGTTCTTC. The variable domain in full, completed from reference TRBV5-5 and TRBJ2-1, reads DAGVTQSPTHLIKTRGQQVTLRCSPISGHKSVSWYQQVLGQGPQFIFQYYEKEERGRGNFPDRFSARQFPNYSSELNVNALLLGDSALYLCASSLAGTSLREQFFGPGTRLTVL.